These 18 T cell receptor beta chains share one sample of origin, sequenced in a study of human T cells and chemical hapten exposure (dated by TCRdb to the early 2020s). The time point label, read with the paper, signifies: patch test 3, about 24 weeks after DPC sensitization. The treatment or condition label of this sample denotes: therapeutic diphenylcyclopropenone sensitization with weekly scalp DPC. The method was RACE. Sequenced on a NextSeq 500. The public sequencing data were trimmed at Q25 with fastp and processed into clonotypes with MiXCR by TCRdb, which kept only in-frame beta chains. Identical CDR3 proteins give one entry, which carries the most common genes and DNA. Across this sample there are about 110,000 distinct CDR3 sequences, with under 40% seen only once. The ten largest account for more than 2.5% of the sample. The sequencing used whole blood, collected in connection with sensitization to the hapten diphenylcyclopropenone (DPC). Receptors originate from a man aged 40-49 years with alopecia areata. Some clones in this sample may be carry-over from other donors' samples.

The J gene is TRBJ2-3, the V gene TRBV6-2 or TRBV6-3; TRBD1 matches 10 bases. Per germline, CDR1 MNHEY and CDR2 SVGEGT. The length of the CDR3 is 16 residues. The CDR3 DNA reads as TGTGCGAATATTTTGCCCCGGGACAGGGGTGCAGATACGCAGTATTTT. This encodes CANILPRDRGADTQYF.

The chain is built from TRBV7-3 and TRBJ2-2, with TRBD2 matching 8 bases. This CDR3 is 16 amino acids long. Germline V CDR1 and CDR2: SGHTA, FQGTGA. With V trimmed by 5 bases and J by 6 bases, 11 bases remained unmatched. The CDR3, as DNA: TGTGCCAGCAGCGCCGGCGGGGGGACGGGTTCCGGGGAGCTGTTTTTT. Protein: CASSAGGGTGSGELFF.

The gene calls are TRBV9 and TRBJ2-2, with a possible D match to TRBD2 (5 bases). The CDR3 covers 14 residues. V lost 5 bases to trimming and J lost 6 bases, with 14 bases between them. Germline assignment: CDR1 SGDLS and CDR2 YYNGEE. This chain's CDR3 is CASRRETLSGELFF. The CDR3 DNA is TGTGCCAGCAGAAGGGAGACGCTATCCGGGGAGCTGTTTTTT. The full variable domain, completed using reference TRBV9 and TRBJ2-2, is DSGVTQTPKHLITATGQRVTLRCSPRSGDLSVYWYQQSLDQGLQFLIQYYNGEERAKGNILERFSAQQFPDLHSELNLSSLELGDSALYFCASRRETLSGELFFGEGSRLTVL.

V gene TRBV10-3 combines with J gene TRBJ2-1, with a possible D match to TRBD2 (6 bases). The CDR3 length is 16 residues. From germline, CDR1 is ENHRY and CDR2 SYGVKD. V shed 0 bases and J shed 5 bases, with 14 bases lying between them. CDR3 in amino acids: CAISESSLASHNEQFF. The CDR3, as DNA: TGTGCCATCAGTGAGTCGAGTCTAGCGTCCCACAATGAGCAGTTCTTC.

DNA of the CDR3: TGTGCCAGCAGGTCGACAGGGGACAACTATGGCTACACCTTC. Protein sequence: CASRSTGDNYGYTF. The V call is TRBV6-6, the J call TRBJ1-2, with 8 positions matching TRBD1. Unmatched junction bases numbered 5, after V lost 6 bases and J lost 2 bases. The germline gives CDR1 MNHNY, CDR2 SVGAGI (reference sequence). CDR3 length: 14 amino acids.

This clonotype appeared a few times. V gene TRBV6-1 combines with J gene TRBJ2-7; the D call may be TRBD1 or TRBD2 (5 bases each). The CDR3 has 14 residues. From germline, CDR1 is MNHNS and CDR2 SASEGT. With 3 bases removed from V and 2 bases from J, the gap between germline ends came to 11 bases. The CDR3 DNA follows: TGTGCCAGCAGTGAGCGATGGGGACCCTACGAGCAGTACGTC. Residues: CASSERWGPYEQYV.

The V call is TRBV3-1, the J call TRBJ2-2, with a possible D match to TRBD2 (6 bases). The CDR3 has 16 residues. The V end lost 7 bases, the J end lost 0 bases, and 15 bases lay between the germline ends. In germline, CDR1 is LGHDT, CDR2 YNNKEL (reference sequence). CDR3 DNA sequence: TGTGCCAGCACCATAGCGGTACCCGCGAACACCGGGGAGCTGTTTTTT. Encoded protein: CASTIAVPANTGELFF.

The chain combines TRBV12-3 or TRBV12-4 with TRBJ2-5; D possibly corresponds to TRBD1 (6 bases). The CDR3 has 15 residues. V dropped 6 bases and J dropped 1 base, with 15 bases sitting between them. The CDR3 protein is CASREQQGVQETQYF. The CDR3 DNA reads as TGTGCCAGCAGGGAACAACAGGGAGTCCAAGAGACCCAGTACTTC.

The rearrangement links TRBV7-2 to TRBJ1-2; D not resolved. Germline CDR1 reads SGHTA; CDR2 reads FQGNSA. The CDR3 runs 13 residues. V lost 2 bases and J 2 bases, leaving 6 bases between the germline ends. CDR3 nucleotides: TGTGCCAGCAGCTTAAAGGAAAACTATGGCTACACCTTC. This gives the protein CASSLKENYGYTF.

V is TRBV12-3 or TRBV12-4 and J is TRBJ1-1, with 7 bases fitting TRBD1. The J segment lost 7 bases and the V segment lost 3 bases, leaving 5 bases of the junction unmatched. CDR3 length: 13 amino acids. CDR3 sequence reads: CASSFGGGVEAFF. The CDR3 bases are TGTGCCAGCAGTTTTGGAGGGGGCGTTGAAGCTTTCTTT.

This chain connects TRBV6-2 or TRBV6-3 to TRBJ1-5; D perhaps matches TRBD1 (6 bases). The V gene lost 10 bases and the J gene lost 0 bases, with 16 bases spanning the gap. This CDR3 region has 15 residues. Per germline, CDR1 MNHEY and CDR2 SVGEGT. The DNA for the CDR3 is TGTGCCACCCTCCGGGACACGGTTAGCAATCAGCCCCAGCATTTT. Its protein product is CATLRDTVSNQPQHF.

This chain connects TRBV29-1 to TRBJ2-5; either TRBD1 or TRBD2 may supply D (5 bases each). V was cut by 1 base and J by 5 bases, with 11 bases left in between. The germline V gene encodes CDR1 SQVTM and CDR2 ANQGSEA. CDR3 length: 13 residues. The CDR3 DNA is TGCAGCGTTGAAGTCTCTTGGGGGGAGACCCAGTACTTC. Amino acids: CSVEVSWGETQYF.

This clonotype has a count of ten or more. This chain joins TRBV12-3 or TRBV12-4 and TRBJ1-2; D remains ambiguous. This CDR3 is 13 amino acids long. Trimming took off 1 base at V and 1 base at J, with 4 bases between the two ends. Here the CDR3 reads CASSLGSNYGYTF. DNA of the CDR3: TGTGCCAGCAGTTTAGGCAGTAACTATGGCTACACCTTC.

This chain uses TRBV14 with TRBJ2-6, with 10 bases matching TRBD1. The CDR3 totals 18 residues. Germline values: CDR1 SGHDN, CDR2 FVKESK. Trimming took 2 bases from V and 2 from J; bases not matched to a gene: 6. The DNA for the CDR3 is TGTGCCAGCAGCCAACGCGGGACAGGGGAGGCTGGGGCCAACGTCCTGACTTTC. Translating gives CASSQRGTGEAGANVLTF. Supplemented by reference TRBV14 and TRBJ2-6, the full variable domain reads EAGVTQFPSHSVIEKGQTVTLRCDPISGHDNLYWYRRVMGKEIKFLLHFVKESKQDESGMPNNRFLAERTGGTYSTLKVQPAELEDSGVYFCASSQRGTGEAGANVLTFGAGSRLTVL.

This clonotype was counted a single time. The V and J genes are TRBV4-2 and TRBJ2-3; 11 bases match TRBD2. Looked up from germline, CDR1 is LGHNA and CDR2 is YNFKEQ. This CDR3 region has 17 residues. With 3 bases clipped from V and 0 bases from J, the junction kept 5 bases outside the gene matches. The CDR3 nucleotides read TGTGCCAGCAGCCATAGACTAGCGGGAACTAGCACAGATACGCAGTATTTT. This gives the protein CASSHRLAGTSTDTQYF.

DNA of the CDR3: TGTGCCAGCAGCTTAACCCCCGGGACAGGGGACCAAGAGACCCAGTACTTC. Its protein product is CASSLTPGTGDQETQYF. V gene TRBV7-6 combines with J gene TRBJ2-5; the match to TRBD1 covers 10 bases. The trim removed 2 bases at V and 0 bases at J, leaving 6 bases unmatched. The germline V gene has CDR1 SGHVS and CDR2 FNYEAQ. The CDR3 totals 17 residues.

This clonotype occurred a few times. The chain combines TRBV9 with TRBJ2-3; D may be TRBD2 (5 bases). Germline V gene lookup returns CDR1 SGDLS and CDR2 YYNGEE. The ends were cut back, 1 base at V and 4 bases at J, with 7 bases in the middle. This CDR3 is built from 13 residues. CDR3 sequence reads: CASSVLASDTQYF. CDR3 in DNA: TGTGCCAGCAGCGTATTAGCGTCAGATACGCAGTATTTT.

The chain couples TRBV20-1 to TRBJ2-5; D call uncertain. Trimming stripped 6 bases from V and 5 bases from J, with 10 bases between. Per germline, CDR1 DFQATT and CDR2 SNEGSKA (reference sequence). This CDR3 spans 11 amino acids. CDR3 region: CSAMIRETQYF. The CDR3 DNA reads TGCAGTGCGATGATCCGGGAGACCCAGTACTTC.